This TCR beta chain was documented in a study of identical twins. TCRdb re-called the 5' RACE reads through MiXCR, storing one row per CDR3 protein. The table lists 450,000 to 600,000 distinct CDR3 sequences, more than 20% of them singletons. The CDR3 has 17 residues. The V gene's germline CDR1 is SGHAT and CDR2 FQNNGV. The V end was cut by 1 base, the J end by 2 bases, with 15 bases between. This clonotype has at least ten counts. The same data also contributed to another study, on yellow fever vaccine responses in identical twins.

The TCR sequence derives from a young woman in good health. Sequencing was carried out using CD4+ T cells sorted from blood. The J gene is TRBJ2-1, the V gene TRBV11-2, with D unresolved. Written as DNA, the CDR3 is TGTGCCAGCAGCTTAGGAAATGGCAGCCTAACCTACAATGAGCAGTTCTTC. Amino acids: CASSLGNGSLTYNEQFF.